The T cell receptor (beta chain) under discussion was sequenced for a study of response to subunit inactivated influenza vaccine. The CDR3 loop spans 15 amino acids. Trimming shortened V by 4 bases and J by 0 bases, and 12 bases separated the two germline ends. Germline CDR1 and CDR2: MGHRA and YSYEKL. TCRdb used MiXCR to reprocess the RT-PCR reads, holding one entry per CDR3 protein. The sample has about 190,000 distinct CDR3 sequences, 13% to 15% seen once; the top ten hold about 28%. A word on this clonotype: What it binds is unknown.

The study's findings and limits: With each seasonal influenza vaccination, the authors suggested, few new T cells are recruited.

This rearrangement joins TRBV4-1 to TRBJ1-2; tentatively, D is TRBD1 (6 bases). The TCR was taken from a man in his fifties or sixties who received an inactivated influenza vaccine. The material was CD8+ T cells sorted from PBMCs, obtained about 5 days after vaccination. The CDR3 DNA sequence: TGCGCCAGCAGCCCCGTACAGGGTGCTAACTATGGCTACACCTTC. This codes for CASSPVQGANYGYTF.